Listed here are 23 T cell receptor beta chains from one sample, sequenced in a study of T cells in Graves' hyperthyroidism and ophthalmopathy. Amplification of TCR beta CDR3 regions was performed using RNA transcripts as template. The study used the HTBI primer set for a first-round RT-PCR of the TCR CDR3. A single record per CDR3 protein comes from TCRdb applying MiXCR to the multiplex PCR reads. The table has 600,000 to 650,000 distinct CDR3 sequences, less than 25% seen once; the top ten hold about 35%. The source material was blood. Receptor source: a man aged 25 to 40 with Graves' ophthalmopathy.

The rearrangement joins TRBV6-1 to TRBJ1-5, with D tentatively TRBD1 (5 bases). The CDR3 consists of 15 residues. V lost 3 bases and J lost 3, with 12 bases in between. The germline gives CDR1 MNHNS, CDR2 SASEGT. CDR3 DNA sequence: TGTGCCAGCAGTGAGCCGGGACGAGACAATCAGCCCCAGCATTTT. Translation gives CASSEPGRDNQPQHF.

Note on this clonotype: The junction shows a germline mismatch at one end, possibly a read error. The gene calls are TRBV11-2 and TRBJ2-5, with 8 nucleotides matching TRBD1. CDR3 length: 16 amino acids. Germline V gene data show CDR1 as SGHAT and CDR2 as FQNNGV. CDR3 bases: TGCGCCAGCAGCCCCCGCCCAGGGGGCTCGGGGGAGACCCAGTACTTC. Its protein is CASSPRPGGSGETQYF.

The chain employs TRBV7-2 and TRBJ2-1, with 8 nucleotides matching TRBD1. Germline V lookup: CDR1 SGHTA, CDR2 FQGNSA. J was trimmed by 8 bases and V by 5 bases; bases with no gene match: 11. This CDR3 comprises 15 residues. DNA for the CDR3: TGTGCCAGCAGCCCGACAGGGGCTATCTCCTATGAGCAGTTCTTC. Amino acid sequence: CASSPTGAISYEQFF.

This clonotype was found a few times. The chain uses TRBV9 and TRBJ2-7, with D possibly TRBD2 on 5 matching bases. V was shortened by 3 bases and J by 3 bases, with 13 bases between the two germline ends. CDR1 and CDR2 from the germline V gene are SGDLS and YYNGEE. The CDR3 runs 14 residues. CDR3 coding DNA: TGTGCCAGCAGCGCCTCAGGAGCGGACTACGAGCAGTACTTC. Translated: CASSASGADYEQYF.

Concerning this clonotype itself: A much larger clone differs by one base, so this may be a read error. The V gene is TRBV7-9, the J gene TRBJ2-2, with D unresolved. Per germline, CDR1 SEHNR and CDR2 FQNEAQ (reference sequence). Trimming pared 1 base from V and 5 bases from J, leaving 2 bases between. The CDR3 is 12 residues long. The CDR3 coding sequence is TGTGCCAGCAGCTTAGAAACCGGGGAGCTGTTTTTT. It codes for CASSLETGELFF.

This chain links TRBV9 with TRBJ2-7; D gene unclear. The CDR3 sequence is 14 residues long. Germline loops: CDR1 SGDLS, CDR2 YYNGEE. The germline V and J ends were trimmed by 0 bases and 5 bases, with 12 bases remaining between them. In DNA, the CDR3 is TGTGCCAGCAGCGTAGGGGGTCTCCGGAACGAGCAGTACTTC. Translated, it gives CASSVGGLRNEQYF.

This clonotype was seen only a few times. The rearrangement uses TRBV12-3 or TRBV12-4 and TRBJ1-2; possibly TRBD1 for D (6 bases). The CDR3 extends over 11 amino acids. Between the trimmed V and J ends, which lost 6 bases and 14 bases, there was a span of 16 bases. DNA for the CDR3: TGTGCCAGCAGCTCCCCTGGGGGGCTAACCTTC. Translated: CASSSPGGLTF.

This clonotype appeared a few times. The rearrangement uses TRBV7-9 and TRBJ2-7, with 7 positions matching TRBD2. The germline gives CDR1 SEHNR, CDR2 FQNEAQ (reference sequence). CDR3 size: 15 residues. Losses at the gene ends were 6 bases for V and 2 bases for J; bases not matched to a gene: 10. DNA for the CDR3: TGTGCCAGCAGTTCGATTGACGGACTAGCCTACGAGCAGTACTTC. Its translation: CASSSIDGLAYEQYF.

This clonotype was recorded many times. This chain joins TRBV5-1 and TRBJ2-3; no definite D call. V lost 0 bases to trimming and J lost 2 bases, with 7 bases between them. The CDR3 runs to 14 residues. Germline values: CDR1 SGHRS, CDR2 YFSETQ. DNA for the CDR3: TGCGCCAGCAGCTTGGCCTCGTACACAGATACGCAGTATTTT. Residues: CASSLASYTDTQYF.

This clonotype was recorded many times. V and J are TRBV28 and TRBJ1-1; D is ambiguous. The germline V gene encodes CDR1 MDHEN and CDR2 SYDVKM. The CDR3 loop spans 14 amino acids. Trimming cost V 3 bases and J 8 bases, with 16 bases left between them. Written as DNA, the CDR3 is TGTGCCAGCAGTTTCCCTTTTGGGGATGGGGAAGCTTTCTTT. It encodes CASSFPFGDGEAFF.

The chain uses TRBV11-2 and TRBJ1-1; 7 nucleotides align to TRBD1. The trim removed 5 bases at V and 10 bases at J, leaving 7 bases unmatched. The CDR3 is made up of 12 amino acids. Germline V gene sequence: CDR1 SGHAT, CDR2 FQNNGV. The CDR3, as DNA: TGTGCCAGCAGCGCCGACAGGGCTGGAGCTTTCTTT. It translates to CASSADRAGAFF.

V is TRBV11-2 and J is TRBJ2-7, with 9 nucleotides matching TRBD1. CDR1 is SGHAT, CDR2 FQNNGV, per germline. V lost 0 bases, J lost 3 bases, and 6 bases stayed unmatched. The CDR3 extends over 16 amino acids. CDR3 residues: CASSLDLGQGYYEQYF. As DNA, the CDR3 is TGTGCCAGCAGCTTAGATTTAGGACAGGGGTACTACGAGCAGTACTTC.

Only a few counts were recorded for this clonotype. The chain recombines TRBV24-1 with TRBJ2-5; D is perhaps TRBD1 (5 bases). Germline V gene data show CDR1 as KGHDR and CDR2 as SFDVKD. Trimming took 1 base from V and 2 from J, leaving 13 bases between them. This CDR3 region has 16 residues. CDR3 sequence reads: CATSDLSQGNQETQYF. CDR3 bases: TGTGCCACCAGTGATTTAAGCCAGGGTAATCAAGAGACCCAGTACTTC.

The chain joins TRBV27 to TRBJ2-5; weak D call: TRBD1 (5 bases). The germline V gene encodes CDR1 MNHEY and CDR2 SMNVEV (reference sequence). This CDR3 contains 14 residues. The V end was cut by 8 bases, the J end by 2 bases, with 15 bases between. In nucleotides, the CDR3 is TGTGCCAGCGCTAGGGGTAGCAGACAAGAGACCCAGTACTTC. It codes for CASARGSRQETQYF.

This clonotype has ten or more counts. The rearrangement joins TRBV12-3 or TRBV12-4 to TRBJ1-2, with TRBD1 matching over 11 bases. The CDR3 length is 16 residues. V trimming: 1 base; J trimming: 4 bases; junction bases outside the gene matches: 5. The CDR3: CASSLDWTGGFYGYTF. CDR3 DNA sequence: TGTGCCAGCAGTTTAGATTGGACAGGGGGCTTCTATGGCTACACCTTC.

This clonotype has a count of ten or more. The chain employs TRBV11-2 and TRBJ2-5; 7 bases are shared with TRBD1. The CDR3 consists of 15 residues. Germline loops: CDR1 SGHAT, CDR2 FQNNGV. Losses at the gene ends were 0 bases for V and 5 bases for J; bases not matched to a gene: 6. The chain's CDR3 is CASSLEGQAGETQYF. Here the CDR3 DNA reads TGTGCCAGCAGCTTAGAAGGACAGGCCGGGGAGACCCAGTACTTC.

The chain employs TRBV20-1 and TRBJ1-2; possibly TRBD1 for D (6 bases). From germline, CDR1 is DFQATT and CDR2 SNEGSKA (reference sequence). CDR3 length: 14 residues. The ends were cut back, 8 bases at V and 0 bases at J, with 16 bases in the middle. CDR3 in DNA: TGCAGTACACCCCGGGACACCGCTAACTATGGCTACACCTTC. Protein product: CSTPRDTANYGYTF.

The chain employs TRBV14 and TRBJ2-2, with TRBD2 matching 9 bases. With 2 bases clipped from V and 6 bases from J, the junction kept 10 bases outside the gene matches. From germline, CDR1 is SGHDN and CDR2 FVKESK. The CDR3 runs 17 residues. The CDR3 here is CASSQTLAGVPPGELFF. The DNA of the CDR3 is TGTGCCAGCAGCCAAACATTAGCGGGAGTCCCTCCCGGGGAGCTGTTTTTT.

The chain links TRBV4-1 to TRBJ1-2; TRBD1 aligns across 7 bases. Germline CDR1 reads MGHRA; CDR2 reads YSYEKL. The CDR3 runs to 16 residues. V lost 0 bases and J lost 4; bases outside the gene matches: 8. In DNA form, the CDR3 reads TGCGCCAGCAGCCAAGAAACGACAGGGACAGCCTATGGCTACACCTTC. Encoded protein: CASSQETTGTAYGYTF.

This chain links TRBV5-1 with TRBJ2-7, with 8 bases that match TRBD1. The CDR3 contains 14 residues. Germline CDR1 reads SGHRS; CDR2 reads YFSETQ. With 4 bases clipped from V and 6 bases from J, the junction kept 9 bases outside the gene matches. The CDR3 region is CASSQDRVSSEQYF. In DNA, the CDR3 is TGCGCCAGCAGCCAGGACAGGGTTTCGAGCGAGCAGTACTTC.

On this clonotype itself: A junction boundary mismatches the germline segment, possibly from a read error. The chain combines TRBV6-1 with TRBJ2-7; no clear D gene. The CDR3 extends over 14 amino acids. The germline CDR1 and CDR2 sequences are MNHNS and SASEGT. This chain's CDR3 is CASTSPSHSFEQHF. CDR3 nucleotides: TGTGCCAGCACCTCCCCGTCCCACTCATTCGAGCAGCACTTC.

The rearrangement links TRBV2 to TRBJ2-3; 9 bases agree with TRBD2. Trimming took 3 bases from V and 2 from J; bases not matched to a gene: 6. This CDR3 spans 16 amino acids. Germline V lookup: CDR1 SNHLY, CDR2 FYNNEI. The CDR3 loop reads CASSDAASGDTDTQYF. CDR3 bases: TGTGCCAGCAGTGATGCGGCTAGCGGGGACACAGATACGCAGTATTTT.

This clonotype was seen only a few times. The chain joins TRBV5-6 to TRBJ2-1; 10 nucleotides agree with TRBD1. The junction had 12 bases not matched to a gene; V was cut back by 5 bases and J by 10 bases. The length of the CDR3 is 15 residues. Germline V lookup: CDR1 SGHDT, CDR2 YYEEEE. CDR3 residues: CASREGTGAPGEQFF. The CDR3 DNA follows: TGTGCCAGCAGGGAGGGGACAGGGGCCCCAGGGGAGCAGTTCTTC.